Below, one T cell receptor (beta chain) is given with its context. V trimming: 2 bases; J trimming: 2 bases; junction bases outside the gene matches: 13. The CDR3 extends over 17 amino acids. CDR1 SGHTS and CDR2 YDEGEE come from the germline V gene. This entry belongs to a study of blood T cell repertoires in COVID-19. Here immunoSEQ multiplex PCR was the method, and the copy in TCRdb shows in-frame clones only, minus some. The sample lists about 180,000 clones; around 79% were seen once. Sequences were obtained from peripheral blood. V and J are TRBV5-8 and TRBJ2-7; 7 positions match TRBD2. This TCR was sampled from an older woman with COVID-19, enrolled during active disease. CDR3 nucleotide sequence: TGTGCCAGCAGCTTAATTGAGGGAAGCGGGACCACCTACGAGCAGTACTTC. This codes for CASSLIEGSGTTYEQYF. The whole variable domain, remainder taken from reference TRBV5-8 and TRBJ2-7, is EAGVTQSPTHLIKTRGQQATLRCSPISGHTSVYWYQQALGLGLQFLLWYDEGEERNRGNFPPRFSGRQFPNYSSELNVNALELEDSALYLCASSLIEGSGTTYEQYFGPGTRLTVT.